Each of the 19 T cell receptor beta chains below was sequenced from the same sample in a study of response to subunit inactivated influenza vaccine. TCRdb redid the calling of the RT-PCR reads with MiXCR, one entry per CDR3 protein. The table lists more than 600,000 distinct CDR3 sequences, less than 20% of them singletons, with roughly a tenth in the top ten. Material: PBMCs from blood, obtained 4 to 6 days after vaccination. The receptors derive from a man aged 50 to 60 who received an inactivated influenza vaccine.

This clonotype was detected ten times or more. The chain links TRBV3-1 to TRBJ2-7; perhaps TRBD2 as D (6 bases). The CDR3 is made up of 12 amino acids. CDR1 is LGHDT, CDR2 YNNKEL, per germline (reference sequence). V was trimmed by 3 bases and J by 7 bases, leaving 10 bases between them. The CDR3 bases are TGTGCCAGCAGCCAGATGGAGGGAGAGCAGTACTTC. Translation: CASSQMEGEQYF.

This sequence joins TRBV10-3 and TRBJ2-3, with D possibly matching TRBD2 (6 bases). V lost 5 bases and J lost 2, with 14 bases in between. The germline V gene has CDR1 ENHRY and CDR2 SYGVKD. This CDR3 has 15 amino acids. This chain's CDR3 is CAISQSGLFTDTQYF. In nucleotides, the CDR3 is TGTGCCATCAGTCAGAGCGGGCTCTTCACAGATACGCAGTATTTT.

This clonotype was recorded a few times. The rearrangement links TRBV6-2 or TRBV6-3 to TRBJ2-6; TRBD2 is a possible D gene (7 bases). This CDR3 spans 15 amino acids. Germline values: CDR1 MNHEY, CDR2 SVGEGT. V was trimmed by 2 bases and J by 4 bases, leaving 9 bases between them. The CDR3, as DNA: TGTGCCAGCAGTTACCGGGGGGCAGGGGCCAACGTCCTGACTTTC. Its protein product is CASSYRGAGANVLTF.

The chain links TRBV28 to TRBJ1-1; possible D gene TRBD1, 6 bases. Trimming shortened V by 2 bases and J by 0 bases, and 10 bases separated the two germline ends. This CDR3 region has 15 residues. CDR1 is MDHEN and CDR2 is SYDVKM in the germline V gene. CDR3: CASSLEYRVNTEAFF. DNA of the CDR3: TGTGCCAGCAGTTTAGAATACAGGGTGAACACTGAAGCTTTCTTT.

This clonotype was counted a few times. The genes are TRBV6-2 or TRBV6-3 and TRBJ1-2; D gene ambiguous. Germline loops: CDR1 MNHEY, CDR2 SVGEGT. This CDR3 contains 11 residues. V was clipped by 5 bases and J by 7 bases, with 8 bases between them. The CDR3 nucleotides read TGTGCCAGCAGTAAACGGGGTGGCTACACCTTC. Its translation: CASSKRGGYTF.

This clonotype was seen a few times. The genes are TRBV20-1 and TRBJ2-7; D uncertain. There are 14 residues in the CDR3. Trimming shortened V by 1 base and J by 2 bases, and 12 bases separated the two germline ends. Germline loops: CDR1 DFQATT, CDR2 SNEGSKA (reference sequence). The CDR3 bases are TGCAGTGCTAGAGTATCCCCAAAGCCCTACGAGCAGTACTTC. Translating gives CSARVSPKPYEQYF.

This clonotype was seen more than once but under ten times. CDR3 in amino acids: CASSQGSMRDTQYF. The DNA of the CDR3 is TGTGCCAGCAGCCAGGGTTCGATGAGGGATACGCAGTATTTT. This rearrangement joins TRBV11-2 to TRBJ2-3; D perhaps matches TRBD1 (5 bases). V was clipped by 5 bases and J by 6 bases, with 15 bases between them. Germline-derived CDR1 and CDR2 are SGHAT and FQNNGV. This CDR3 comprises 14 residues.

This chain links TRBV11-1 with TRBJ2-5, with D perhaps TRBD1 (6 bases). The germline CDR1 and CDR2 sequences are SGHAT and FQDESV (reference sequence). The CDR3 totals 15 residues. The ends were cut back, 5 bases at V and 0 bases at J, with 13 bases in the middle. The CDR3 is CASSPGTLNQETQYF. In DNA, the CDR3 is TGTGCCAGCAGCCCCGGGACACTTAACCAAGAGACCCAGTACTTC.

The CDR3 protein is CATSEKIGTAGETQYF. DNA of the CDR3: TGTGCCACCAGTGAAAAAATTGGGACGGCCGGGGAGACCCAGTACTTC. V is TRBV24-1 and J is TRBJ2-5; D tentatively fits TRBD1 or TRBD2 (5 bases each). The CDR3 loop spans 16 amino acids. V dropped 4 bases and J dropped 5 bases, with 19 bases sitting between them. Per germline, CDR1 KGHDR and CDR2 SFDVKD.

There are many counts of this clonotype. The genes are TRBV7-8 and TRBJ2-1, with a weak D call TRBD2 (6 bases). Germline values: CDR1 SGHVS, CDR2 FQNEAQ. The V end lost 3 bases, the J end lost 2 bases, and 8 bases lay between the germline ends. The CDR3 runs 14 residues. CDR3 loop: CASSFGGTYNEQFF. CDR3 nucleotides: TGTGCCAGCAGCTTTGGCGGGACCTACAATGAGCAGTTCTTC.

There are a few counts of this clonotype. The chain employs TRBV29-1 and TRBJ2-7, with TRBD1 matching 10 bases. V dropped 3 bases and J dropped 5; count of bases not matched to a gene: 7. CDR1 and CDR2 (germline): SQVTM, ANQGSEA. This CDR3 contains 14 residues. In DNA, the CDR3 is TGCAGCGTTGATACCGGGACAGGGGCCCACGAGCAGTACTTC. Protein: CSVDTGTGAHEQYF.

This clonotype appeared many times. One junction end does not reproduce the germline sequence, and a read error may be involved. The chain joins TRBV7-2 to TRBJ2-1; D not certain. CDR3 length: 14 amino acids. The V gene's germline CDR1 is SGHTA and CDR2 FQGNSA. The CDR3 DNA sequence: TGTGCCGGCCCGGTGCAGATCTCCAACAATGAGCAGTTCTTC. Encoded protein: CAGPVQISNNEQFF.

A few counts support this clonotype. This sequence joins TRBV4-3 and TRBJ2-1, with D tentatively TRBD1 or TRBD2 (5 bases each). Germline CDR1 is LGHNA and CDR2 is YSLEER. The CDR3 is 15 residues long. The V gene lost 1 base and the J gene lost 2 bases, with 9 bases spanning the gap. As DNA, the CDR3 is TGCGCCAGCAGCCAAGTACGGGGCCCCTACAATGAGCAGTTCTTC. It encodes CASSQVRGPYNEQFF.

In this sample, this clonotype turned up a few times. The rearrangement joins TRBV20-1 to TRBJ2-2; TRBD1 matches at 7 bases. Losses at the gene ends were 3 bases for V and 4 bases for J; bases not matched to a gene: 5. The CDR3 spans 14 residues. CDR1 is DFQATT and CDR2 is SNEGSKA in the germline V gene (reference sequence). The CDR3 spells CSASAGGITGELFF. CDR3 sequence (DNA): TGCAGTGCTAGCGCAGGGGGTATCACCGGGGAGCTGTTTTTT.

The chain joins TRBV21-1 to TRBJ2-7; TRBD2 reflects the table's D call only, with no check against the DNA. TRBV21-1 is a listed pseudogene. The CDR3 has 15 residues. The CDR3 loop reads CASSASGSPAYEQYF. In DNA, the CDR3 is TGTGCCAGCAGCGCAAGCGGGAGTCCTGCCTACGAGCAGTACTTC.

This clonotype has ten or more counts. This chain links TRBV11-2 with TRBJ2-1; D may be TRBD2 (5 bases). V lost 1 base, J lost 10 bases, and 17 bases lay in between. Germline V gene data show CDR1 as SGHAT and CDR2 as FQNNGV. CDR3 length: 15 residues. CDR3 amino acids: CASSLGLQPLGEQFF. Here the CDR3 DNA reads TGTGCCAGCAGCTTAGGACTACAACCTTTGGGCGAGCAGTTCTTC.

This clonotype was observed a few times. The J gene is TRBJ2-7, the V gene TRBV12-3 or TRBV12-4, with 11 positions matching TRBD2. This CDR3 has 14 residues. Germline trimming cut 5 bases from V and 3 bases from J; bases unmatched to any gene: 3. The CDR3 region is CASSPTSGIYEQYF. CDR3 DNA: TGTGCCAGCAGTCCGACTAGCGGGATCTACGAGCAGTACTTC.

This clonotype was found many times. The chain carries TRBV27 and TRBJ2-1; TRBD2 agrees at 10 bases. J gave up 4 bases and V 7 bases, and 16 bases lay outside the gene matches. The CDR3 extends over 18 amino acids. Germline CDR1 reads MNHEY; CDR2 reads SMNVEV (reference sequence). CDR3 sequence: CASIRLAGATRAYNEQFF. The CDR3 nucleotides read TGTGCCAGCATACGGCTAGCGGGGGCCACCCGAGCATACAATGAGCAGTTCTTC.

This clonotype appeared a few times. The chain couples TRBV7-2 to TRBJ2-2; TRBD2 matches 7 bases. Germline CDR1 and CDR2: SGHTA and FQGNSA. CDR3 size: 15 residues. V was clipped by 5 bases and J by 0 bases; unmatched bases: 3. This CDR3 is CASSALATNTGELFF. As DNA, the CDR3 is TGTGCCAGCAGCGCACTAGCGACGAACACCGGGGAGCTGTTTTTT.